The 8 T cell receptor beta chains listed next were all sequenced from one sample in a study of early T cells in non-severe SARS-CoV-2 infection. TCRdb analysed the 5' RACE reads with MiXCR anew, one entry per CDR3 protein. The profile covers some 80,000 distinct CDR3 sequences, with around 12% appearing a single time and around 7% taken by the ten largest. Sample: whole blood. The origin of the receptors is an adult who was a healthcare worker with PCR-confirmed SARS-CoV-2 infection or an uninfected control (not recorded which).

At least ten counts were recorded for this clonotype. This chain links TRBV7-9 with TRBJ2-1, with D perhaps matching TRBD1 or TRBD2 (5 bases each). From germline, CDR1 is SEHNR and CDR2 FQNEAQ (reference sequence). The CDR3 is 12 amino acids. V gave up 2 bases and J gave up 15 bases, with 14 bases separating them. CDR3 bases: TGTGCCAGCAGCTTATCCAATTCCGGGGCGTTCTTC. This sequence encodes CASSLSNSGAFF. Using reference TRBV7-9 and TRBJ2-1 for the parts outside the CDR3, the full variable domain is DTGVSQNPRHKITKRGQNVTFRCDPISEHNRLYWYRQTLGQGPEFLTYFQNEAQLEKSRLLSDRFSAERPKGSFSTLEIQRTEQGDSAMYLCASSLSNSGAFFGPGTRLTVL.

This clonotype counts as medium-sized. The rearrangement uses TRBV27 and TRBJ2-7; the match to TRBD2 covers 10 bases. The CDR3 loop spans 16 amino acids. V lost 4 bases, J lost 4 bases, and 10 bases stayed unmatched. Per germline, CDR1 MNHEY and CDR2 SMNVEV (reference sequence). The CDR3 reads CASSWTSGPEGYEQYF. As DNA, the CDR3 is TGTGCCAGCAGTTGGACTAGCGGCCCGGAAGGTTACGAGCAGTACTTC.

This clonotype was recorded many times. This chain uses TRBV12-3 or TRBV12-4 with TRBJ2-5; 13 nucleotides match TRBD2. The trim removed 5 bases at V and 5 bases at J, leaving 5 bases unmatched. The CDR3 is made up of 15 amino acids. CDR3 sequence reads: CASSETSGRMETQYF. The CDR3, as DNA: TGTGCCAGCAGTGAGACTAGCGGGAGGATGGAGACCCAGTACTTC.

This chain links TRBV19 with TRBJ2-5; tentatively, D is TRBD2 (6 bases). The length of the CDR3 is 12 residues. V dropped 6 bases and J dropped 5 bases, with 10 bases sitting between them. CDR1 and CDR2 (germline): LNHDA, SQIVND (reference sequence). CDR3 region: CASRRGEETQYF. The CDR3 coding sequence is TGTGCCAGTAGGCGGGGTGAGGAGACCCAGTACTTC.

V is TRBV5-1 and J is TRBJ1-2; maybe TRBD1 (6 bases). The CDR3 extends over 14 amino acids. The V end lost 1 base, the J end lost 2 bases, and 9 bases lay between the germline ends. Germline V gene data show CDR1 as SGHRS and CDR2 as YFSETQ. The CDR3 nucleotides are TGCGCCAGCAGCTTGCCAACAGGGAACTATGGCTACACCTTC. Encoded protein: CASSLPTGNYGYTF. The variable domain in full, completed from reference TRBV5-1 and TRBJ1-2, reads KAGVTQTPRYLIKTRGQQVTLSCSPISGHRSVSWYQQTPGQGLQFLFEYFSETQRNKGNFPGRFSGRQFSNSRSEMNVSTLELGDSALYLCASSLPTGNYGYTFGSGTRLTVV.

This clonotype has a count of ten or more. V and J are TRBV2 and TRBJ2-1; TRBD1 matches at 9 bases. This CDR3 is built from 15 residues. In germline, CDR1 is SNHLY, CDR2 FYNNEI. The ends lost 7 bases at V and 3 bases at J; junction bases unmatched: 7. The CDR3 nucleotides are TGTGCCAGCATGCTTGGGACAGGGAACTACAATGAGCAGTTCTTC. This gives the protein CASMLGTGNYNEQFF.

This clonotype was counted many times. The J gene is TRBJ1-5, the V gene TRBV20-1, with 9 bases identical to TRBD1. Germline CDR1 reads DFQATT; CDR2 reads SNEGSKA (reference sequence). CDR3 size: 13 residues. J lost 5 bases, V lost 4 bases, and 3 bases had no gene match. The CDR3 is CSANRDRDQPQHF. Here the CDR3 DNA reads TGCAGTGCTAACCGGGACAGGGATCAGCCCCAGCATTTT.

This clonotype was seen a handful of times. The rearrangement uses TRBV20-1 and TRBJ2-7, with D hard to call. CDR3 length: 14 amino acids. The V and J ends lost 3 bases and 0 bases respectively, with 12 bases between them. CDR1 is DFQATT, CDR2 SNEGSKA, per germline (reference sequence). The chain's CDR3 is CSARKYGLSYEQYF. CDR3 coding DNA: TGCAGTGCTAGGAAGTACGGGCTCTCCTACGAGCAGTACTTC.